The clone carrying this T cell receptor (beta chain) was seen a few times. Its matching antigen is unknown. This sample is drawn from a study of early T cells in non-severe SARS-CoV-2 infection. Study-wide results and limits: A preference for anti-spike CD8 responses marked VDJdb matching, which missed private and CD4 specificities.

CDR1 is SGDLS, CDR2 YYNGEE, per germline. CDR3 length: 16 amino acids. V lost 4 bases to trimming and J lost 2 bases; unmatched junction nucleotides: 9. Unique molecular identifiers tagged individual cDNA molecules. TCRdb passed the 5' RACE reads through MiXCR, listing each CDR3 protein once. The table records 87,000 or so distinct CDR3 sequences, around 15% of them present only once. Sequenced input: whole blood. This TCR was sampled from an adult who was a healthcare worker with PCR-confirmed SARS-CoV-2 infection or an uninfected control (not recorded which). V and J are TRBV9 and TRBJ1-3; 7 nucleotides match TRBD1. The CDR3 region has the DNA TGTGCCAGCAGCCCCTCAGGGGGGAGAACTGGAAACACCATATATTTT. Its protein product is CASSPSGGRTGNTIYF.